The 23 T cell receptor beta chains below were found in one sample sequenced in a study of blood T cell repertoires in COVID-19 (dated by TCRdb to the early 2020s). The library was prepared using the immunoSEQ multiplex PCR assay. TCRdb limited this immuneACCESS table to in-frame rearrangements with V and J called. A share of clones is missing; checked studies link under half to unresolved V genes, and the rest is unexplained. Counted in this sample were 190,000 or so clones; about 90% of them appeared once. Approximately 2.1% of the sample goes to the ten largest clones. Material for sequencing was PBMCs or T cells enriched from blood (not recorded which). These receptors all come from a woman in her twenties or thirties who had recovered from COVID-19.

The chain couples TRBV6-2 or TRBV6-3 to TRBJ2-7; 9 nucleotides align to TRBD2. The CDR3 contains 15 residues. Germline V gene data show CDR1 as MNHEY and CDR2 as SVGEGT. Trimming removed 2 bases from V and 0 bases from J; junction bases left unmatched: 2. The CDR3 here is CASSYAGGDSYEQYF. Written as DNA, the CDR3 is TGTGCCAGCAGTTACGCGGGAGGGGACTCCTACGAGCAGTACTTC.

The rearrangement uses TRBV11-3 and TRBJ1-1, with 7 nucleotides matching TRBD1. Germline loops: CDR1 SGHNT, CDR2 YENEEA. The trim removed 5 bases at V and 7 bases at J, leaving 4 bases unmatched. CDR3 length equals 12 residues. The CDR3 spells CASSTGQVEAFF. DNA of the CDR3: TGTGCCAGCAGCACCGGACAGGTTGAAGCTTTCTTT.

The J gene is TRBJ1-4, the V gene TRBV19; no clear D. The CDR3 runs to 13 residues. Germline CDR1 LNHDA, CDR2 SQIVND (reference sequence). V was clipped by 7 bases and J by 8 bases, with 14 bases between them. In DNA form, the CDR3 reads TGTGCCAGTACAATGAGTATAGAAGAAAAACTGTTTTTT. Protein product: CASTMSIEEKLFF.

The rearrangement joins TRBV5-1 to TRBJ2-2, with a weak D call TRBD1 (7 bases). The length of the CDR3 is 15 residues. CDR1 is SGHRS and CDR2 is YFSETQ in the germline V gene. The ends were cut back, 6 bases at V and 5 bases at J, with 17 bases in the middle. The CDR3 DNA follows: TGCGCCAGCACCCTACCGACAGGGAGGACCGGGGAGCTGTTTTTT. This encodes CASTLPTGRTGELFF.

CDR3 protein: CASSPPGGGQETQYF. The DNA for the CDR3 is TGCGCCAGCAGCCCTCCGGGGGGAGGGCAAGAGACCCAGTACTTC. This chain links TRBV5-1 with TRBJ2-5; 7 bases agree with TRBD2. CDR3 length: 15 residues. The V gene end was trimmed by 4 bases and the J gene end by 2 bases; junction bases not matched to a gene: 8. Germline V lookup: CDR1 SGHRS, CDR2 YFSETQ. The full variable domain, rest sourced from reference TRBV5-1 and TRBJ2-5, is KAGVTQTPRYLIKTRGQQVTLSCSPISGHRSVSWYQQTPGQGLQFLFEYFSETQRNKGNFPGRFSGRQFSNSRSEMNVSTLELGDSALYLCASSPPGGGQETQYFGPGTRLLVL.

The V call is TRBV2, the J call TRBJ1-5; D gene ambiguous. Trimming cost V 3 bases and J 2 bases, with 14 bases left between them. CDR1 and CDR2 from the germline V gene are SNHLY and FYNNEI. The CDR3 consists of 16 residues. CDR3: CASSEGAPEGNQPQHF. DNA of the CDR3: TGTGCCAGCAGTGAGGGTGCCCCGGAGGGCAATCAGCCCCAGCATTTT.

The chain combines TRBV6-4 with TRBJ1-5, with D tentatively TRBD1 (5 bases). Germline loops: CDR1 MRHNA, CDR2 SNTAGT. V was pared by 9 bases and J by 6 bases, with 12 bases between. The CDR3 consists of 12 residues. This CDR3 is CARPGLRQPQHF. The CDR3 DNA reads TGTGCCAGGCCGGGACTCCGTCAGCCCCAGCATTTT.

V and J are TRBV3-1 (or the pseudogene TRBV3-2) and TRBJ2-1; 10 bases match TRBD2. The CDR3 runs to 15 residues. V dropped 2 bases and J dropped 7; count of bases not matched to a gene: 5. Germline V gene sequence: CDR1 LGHDT, CDR2 YNNKEL (reference sequence). This chain's CDR3 is CASSQKTSGANEQFF. The CDR3 nucleotides read TGTGCCAGCAGCCAAAAAACTAGCGGGGCTAATGAGCAGTTCTTC.

The chain uses TRBV6-5 and TRBJ1-5; tentatively, D is TRBD1 (6 bases). Deletions cut 6 bases from V and 0 bases from J, with 12 bases between. The CDR3 sequence is 15 residues long. CDR1 MNHEY and CDR2 SVGAGI come from the germline V gene. For the CDR3, the DNA is TGTGCCAGCAGCCAACGGGACAATAGCAATCAGCCCCAGCATTTT. Its translation: CASSQRDNSNQPQHF.

The rearrangement links TRBV27 to TRBJ2-7; the match to TRBD1 covers 8 bases. The CDR3 is made up of 14 amino acids. Germline trimming cut 5 bases from V and 4 bases from J; bases unmatched to any gene: 7. Germline CDR1 and CDR2: MNHEY and SMNVEV (reference sequence). CDR3 DNA sequence: TGTGCCAGCAGTCCACACAGGGGGAGGTACGAGCAGTACTTC. As protein: CASSPHRGRYEQYF.

This clone showed up just once. The gene calls are TRBV10-3 and TRBJ2-7; the match to TRBD2 covers 9 bases. V gave up 3 bases and J gave up 6 bases; unmatched junction bases: 9. Germline assignment: CDR1 ENHRY and CDR2 SYGVKD. This CDR3 is built from 15 residues. The CDR3 loop is CAISDGGRASVEQYF. The CDR3 DNA is TGTGCCATCAGTGATGGCGGGAGGGCCTCTGTCGAGCAGTACTTC.

The J gene is TRBJ2-5, the V gene TRBV29-1, with D possibly being TRBD1 (6 bases). This CDR3 comprises 15 residues. Germline CDR1 and CDR2: SQVTM and ANQGSEA. Trimming left V 2 bases short and J 3 bases short, with 16 bases between. The CDR3 loop reads CSVELARGGEETQYF. CDR3 bases: TGCAGCGTTGAATTGGCCAGGGGTGGGGAAGAGACCCAGTACTTC.

The chain links TRBV29-1 to TRBJ2-5, with D possibly TRBD2 on 7 matching bases. The CDR3 is 14 residues long. CDR1 and CDR2 (germline): SQVTM, ANQGSEA. V dropped 6 bases and J dropped 5 bases, with 19 bases sitting between them. The CDR3 sequence: CSVEPRGRSETQYF. Written as DNA, the CDR3 is TGCAGCGTAGAACCGCGGGGGCGTAGTGAGACCCAGTACTTC.

This clone was seen just once. The genes are TRBV6-2 or TRBV6-3 and TRBJ1-6, with 7 positions matching TRBD1. CDR1 is MNHEY and CDR2 is SVGEGT in the germline V gene. CDR3 length equals 13 residues. With V trimmed by 3 bases and J by 8 bases, 1 base remained unmatched. The CDR3 bases are TGTGCCAGCAGTTATACAGGGGATTCACCCCTCCACTTT. Encoded protein: CASSYTGDSPLHF.

This chain joins TRBV7-9 and TRBJ1-1, with a possible D match to TRBD1 (5 bases). The CDR3 is 14 amino acids. Per germline, CDR1 SEHNR and CDR2 FQNEAQ (reference sequence). V lost 3 bases and J 1 base, leaving 9 bases between the germline ends. CDR3 DNA: TGTGCCAGCAGCTTTGGGCAGGGGAACACTGAAGCTTTCTTT. Encoded protein: CASSFGQGNTEAFF.

Written as DNA, the CDR3 is TGTGCCACCAGTCCAGCAGGGTCTAGCGGCGGTGCAGATACGCAGTATTTT. Encoded protein: CATSPAGSSGGADTQYF. The chain has TRBV24-1 and TRBJ2-3, with 7 bases fitting TRBD2. After removal of 6 bases from V and 4 bases from J, the junction contained 15 bases not matched to a gene. The CDR3 sequence is 17 residues long. Germline V gene lookup returns CDR1 KGHDR and CDR2 SFDVKD.

This clone was detected only once. The J gene is TRBJ1-2, the V gene TRBV7-9; no reliable D call. V was clipped by 5 bases and J by 4 bases, with 8 bases between them. This CDR3 comprises 12 residues. The germline CDR1 and CDR2 sequences are SEHNR and FQNEAQ (reference sequence). CDR3 bases: TGTGCCAGCAGCGTCGACTTCTATGGCTACACCTTC. Amino acid sequence: CASSVDFYGYTF.

The V and J genes are TRBV19 and TRBJ1-2, with 7 bases fitting TRBD1. The CDR3 extends over 15 amino acids. J lost 7 bases, V lost 3 bases, and 11 bases had no gene match. Germline CDR1 reads LNHDA; CDR2 reads SQIVND (reference sequence). CDR3 protein: CASSIVPARQGGYTF. The CDR3 nucleotides are TGTGCCAGTAGTATTGTCCCCGCCCGACAGGGTGGCTACACCTTC.

The chain recombines TRBV14 with TRBJ2-7; the match to TRBD1 covers 8 bases. The CDR3 consists of 16 residues. Germline V lookup: CDR1 SGHDN, CDR2 FVKESK. After removal of 1 base from V and 2 bases from J, the junction contained 7 bases not matched to a gene. The CDR3 protein is CASSQVRTGWAYEQYF. The CDR3, as DNA: TGTGCCAGCAGCCAAGTCCGGACAGGGTGGGCCTACGAGCAGTACTTC. The full variable domain, rest sourced from reference TRBV14 and TRBJ2-7, is EAGVTQFPSHSVIEKGQTVTLRCDPISGHDNLYWYRRVMGKEIKFLLHFVKESKQDESGMPNNRFLAERTGGTYSTLKVQPAELEDSGVYFCASSQVRTGWAYEQYFGPGTRLTVT.

The chain joins TRBV27 to TRBJ2-2, with 9 bases matching TRBD1. CDR1 MNHEY and CDR2 SMNVEV come from the germline V gene (reference sequence). The CDR3 totals 16 residues. With V trimmed by 4 bases and J by 2 bases, 5 bases remained unmatched. The CDR3 nucleotides are TGTGCCAGCAGTTGGCGGACAGGGGATAACACCGGGGAGCTGTTTTTT. Translated: CASSWRTGDNTGELFF.

Of note for this clone: Additional DNA sequences in this sample encode the identical CDR3. The V gene is TRBV9, the J gene TRBJ1-3; unclear D gene. Between the trimmed V and J ends, which lost 2 bases and 3 bases, there was a span of 6 bases. The germline V gene encodes CDR1 SGDLS and CDR2 YYNGEE. The CDR3 consists of 13 residues. CDR3: CASSVGSGNTIYF. For the CDR3, the DNA is TGTGCCAGCAGCGTTGGCAGTGGAAACACCATATATTTT.

V and J are TRBV6-5 and TRBJ2-7; possible D gene TRBD2, 5 bases. The CDR3 totals 12 residues. Between the trimmed V and J ends, which lost 6 bases and 7 bases, there was a span of 13 bases. Germline loops: CDR1 MNHEY, CDR2 SVGAGI. The CDR3 here is CASRDSVGEQYF. CDR3 sequence (DNA): TGTGCCAGCAGGGACTCCGTGGGGGAGCAGTACTTC.

The chain uses TRBV11-3 and TRBJ2-3; 8 nucleotides line up with TRBD1. CDR3 length equals 14 residues. CDR1 is SGHNT, CDR2 YENEEA, per germline. V lost 4 bases and J lost 4; bases outside the gene matches: 4. In DNA form, the CDR3 reads TGTGCCAGCAGCTACGGACAGGGAGCAGATACGCAGTATTTT. Amino acids: CASSYGQGADTQYF.